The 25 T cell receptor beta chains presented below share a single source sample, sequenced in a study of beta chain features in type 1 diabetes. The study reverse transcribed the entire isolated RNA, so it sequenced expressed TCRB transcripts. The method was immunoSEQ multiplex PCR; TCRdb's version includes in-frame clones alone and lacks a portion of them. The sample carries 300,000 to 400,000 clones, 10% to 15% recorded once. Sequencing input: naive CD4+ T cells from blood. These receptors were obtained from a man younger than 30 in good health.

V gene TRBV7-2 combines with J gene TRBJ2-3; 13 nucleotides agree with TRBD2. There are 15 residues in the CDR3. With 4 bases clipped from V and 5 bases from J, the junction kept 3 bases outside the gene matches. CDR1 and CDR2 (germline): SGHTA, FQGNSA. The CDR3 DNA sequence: TGTGCCAGCAGCTGGACTAGCGGGGGACAAGATACGCAGTATTTT. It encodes CASSWTSGGQDTQYF.

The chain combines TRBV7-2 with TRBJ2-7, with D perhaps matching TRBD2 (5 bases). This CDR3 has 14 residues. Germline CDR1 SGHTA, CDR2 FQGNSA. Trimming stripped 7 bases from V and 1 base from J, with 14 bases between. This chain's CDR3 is CASTQTGKSYEQYF. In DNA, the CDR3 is TGTGCCAGCACCCAAACCGGGAAGTCCTACGAGCAGTACTTC.

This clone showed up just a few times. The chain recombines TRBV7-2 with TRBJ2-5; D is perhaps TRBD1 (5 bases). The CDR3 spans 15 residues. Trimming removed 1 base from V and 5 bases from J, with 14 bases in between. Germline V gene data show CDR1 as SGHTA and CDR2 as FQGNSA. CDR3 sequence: CASSLVARELETQYF. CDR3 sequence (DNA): TGTGCCAGCAGCTTAGTGGCCAGGGAATTGGAGACCCAGTACTTC. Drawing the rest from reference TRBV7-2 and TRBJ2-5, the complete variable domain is GAGVSQSPSNKVTEKGKDVELRCDPISGHTALYWYRQSLGQGLEFLIYFQGNSAPDKSGLPSDRFSAERTGGSVSTLTIQRTQQEDSAVYLCASSLVARELETQYFGPGTRLLVL.

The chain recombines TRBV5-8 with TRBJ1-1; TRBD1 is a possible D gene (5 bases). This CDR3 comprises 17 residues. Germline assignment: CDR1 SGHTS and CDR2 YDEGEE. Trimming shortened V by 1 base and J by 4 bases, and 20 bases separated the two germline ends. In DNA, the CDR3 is TGTGCCAGCAGCTTGCCCAGGGTGGGGATGAGATTCACTGAAGCTTTCTTT. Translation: CASSLPRVGMRFTEAFF. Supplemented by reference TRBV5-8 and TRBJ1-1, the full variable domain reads EAGVTQSPTHLIKTRGQQATLRCSPISGHTSVYWYQQALGLGLQFLLWYDEGEERNRGNFPPRFSGRQFPNYSSELNVNALELEDSALYLCASSLPRVGMRFTEAFFGQGTRLTVV.

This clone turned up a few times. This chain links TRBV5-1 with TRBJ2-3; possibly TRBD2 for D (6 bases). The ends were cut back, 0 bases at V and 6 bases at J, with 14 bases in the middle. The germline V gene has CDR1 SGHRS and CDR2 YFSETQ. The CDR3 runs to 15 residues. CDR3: CASSLEARRVDTQYF. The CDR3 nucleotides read TGCGCCAGCAGCTTGGAGGCTAGGAGGGTCGATACGCAGTATTTT.

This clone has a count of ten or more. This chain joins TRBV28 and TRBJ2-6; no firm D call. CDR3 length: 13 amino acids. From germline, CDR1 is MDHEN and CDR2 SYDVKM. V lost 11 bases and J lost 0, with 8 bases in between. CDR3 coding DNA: TGTGCCTATAGATCCTCTGGGGCCAACGTCCTGACTTTC. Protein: CAYRSSGANVLTF.

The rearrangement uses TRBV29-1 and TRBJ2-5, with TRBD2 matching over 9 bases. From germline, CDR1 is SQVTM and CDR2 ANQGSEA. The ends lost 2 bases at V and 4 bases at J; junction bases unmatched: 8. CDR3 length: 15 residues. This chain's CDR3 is CSVELRGRARETQYF. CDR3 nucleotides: TGCAGCGTTGAATTGCGCGGGAGGGCCCGAGAGACCCAGTACTTC.

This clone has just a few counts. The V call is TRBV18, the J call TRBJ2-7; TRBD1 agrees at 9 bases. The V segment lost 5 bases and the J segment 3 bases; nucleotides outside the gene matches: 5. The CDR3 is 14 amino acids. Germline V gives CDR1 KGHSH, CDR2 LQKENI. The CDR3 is CASSWGDRVYEQYF. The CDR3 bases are TGTGCCAGCTCATGGGGGGACAGGGTCTACGAGCAGTACTTC.

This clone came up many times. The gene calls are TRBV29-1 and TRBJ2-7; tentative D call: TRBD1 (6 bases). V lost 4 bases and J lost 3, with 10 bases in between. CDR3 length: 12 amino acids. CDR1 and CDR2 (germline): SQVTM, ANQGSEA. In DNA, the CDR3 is TGCAGCGTTGGACAGGACATCTACGAGCAGTACTTC. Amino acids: CSVGQDIYEQYF.

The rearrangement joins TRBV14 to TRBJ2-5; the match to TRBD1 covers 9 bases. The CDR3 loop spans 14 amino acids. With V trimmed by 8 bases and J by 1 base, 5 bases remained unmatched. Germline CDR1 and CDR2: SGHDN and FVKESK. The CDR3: CASSRQGVQETQYF. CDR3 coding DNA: TGTGCCAGCTCGAGACAGGGGGTCCAAGAGACCCAGTACTTC.

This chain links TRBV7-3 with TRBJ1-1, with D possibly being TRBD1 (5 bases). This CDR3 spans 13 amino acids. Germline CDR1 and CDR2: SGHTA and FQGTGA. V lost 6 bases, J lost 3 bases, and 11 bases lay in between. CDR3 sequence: CASRADRYTEAFF. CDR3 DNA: TGTGCCAGCAGAGCAGACAGATACACTGAAGCTTTCTTT.

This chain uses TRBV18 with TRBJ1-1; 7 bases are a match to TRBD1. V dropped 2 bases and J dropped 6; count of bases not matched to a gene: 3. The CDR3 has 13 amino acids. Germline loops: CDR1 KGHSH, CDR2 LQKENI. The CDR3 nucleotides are TGTGCCAGCTCACCAGACAGGGCAGCTGAAGCTTTCTTT. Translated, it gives CASSPDRAAEAFF.

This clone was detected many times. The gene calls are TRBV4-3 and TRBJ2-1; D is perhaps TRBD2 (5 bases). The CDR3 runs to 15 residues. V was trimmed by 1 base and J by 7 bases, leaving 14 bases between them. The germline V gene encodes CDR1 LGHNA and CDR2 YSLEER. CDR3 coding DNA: TGCGCCAGCAGCCAAGGGGTGGGAAGAGGGAATGAGCAGTTCTTC. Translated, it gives CASSQGVGRGNEQFF.

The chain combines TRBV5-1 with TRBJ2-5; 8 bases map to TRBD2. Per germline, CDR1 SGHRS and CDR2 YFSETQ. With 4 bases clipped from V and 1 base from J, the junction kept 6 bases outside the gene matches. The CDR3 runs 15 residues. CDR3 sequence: CASSTGGTSQETQYF. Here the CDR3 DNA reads TGCGCCAGCAGCACCGGTGGGACTAGCCAAGAGACCCAGTACTTC.

CDR3 loop: CASSPQDTQPQHF. The CDR3 DNA sequence: TGTGCCAGCTCACCCCAGGACACTCAGCCCCAGCATTTT. This chain connects TRBV18 to TRBJ1-5; D perhaps matches TRBD1 (5 bases). The CDR3 extends over 13 amino acids. V lost 3 bases to trimming and J lost 6 bases, with 9 bases between them. CDR1 is KGHSH and CDR2 is LQKENI in the germline V gene.

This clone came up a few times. The CDR3 is CASSRFGGGQETQYF. CDR3 sequence (DNA): TGTGCCAGCAGCCGCTTTGGGGGCGGCCAAGAGACCCAGTACTTC. The chain couples TRBV7-9 to TRBJ2-5; D is possibly TRBD1 (6 bases). CDR1 is SEHNR and CDR2 is FQNEAQ in the germline V gene (reference sequence). V was shortened by 5 bases and J by 1 base, with 14 bases between the two germline ends. This CDR3 region has 15 residues.

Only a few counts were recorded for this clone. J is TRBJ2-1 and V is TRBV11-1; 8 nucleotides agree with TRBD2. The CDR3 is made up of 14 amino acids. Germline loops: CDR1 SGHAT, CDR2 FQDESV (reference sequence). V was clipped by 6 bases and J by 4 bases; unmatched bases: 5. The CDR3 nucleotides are TGTGCCAGCAGGAAGGGGACTAGATACAATGAGCAGTTCTTC. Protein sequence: CASRKGTRYNEQFF.

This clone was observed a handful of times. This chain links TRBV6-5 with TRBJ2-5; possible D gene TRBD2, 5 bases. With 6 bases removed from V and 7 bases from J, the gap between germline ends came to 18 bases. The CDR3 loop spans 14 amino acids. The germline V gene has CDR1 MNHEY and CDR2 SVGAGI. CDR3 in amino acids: CASSQRPIRGTQYF. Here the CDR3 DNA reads TGTGCCAGCAGCCAGCGGCCCATCCGCGGGACCCAGTACTTC.

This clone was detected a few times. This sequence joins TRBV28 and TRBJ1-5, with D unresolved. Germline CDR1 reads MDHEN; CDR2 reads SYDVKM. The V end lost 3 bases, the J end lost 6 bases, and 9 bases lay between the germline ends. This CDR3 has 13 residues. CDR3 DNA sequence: TGTGCCAGCAGTTTTCAGGTGATTCAGCCCCAGCATTTT. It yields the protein CASSFQVIQPQHF.

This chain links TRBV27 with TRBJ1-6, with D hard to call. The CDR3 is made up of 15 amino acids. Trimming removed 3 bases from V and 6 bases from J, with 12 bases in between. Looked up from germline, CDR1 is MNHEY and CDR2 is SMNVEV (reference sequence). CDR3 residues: CASSLFVSGNSPLHF. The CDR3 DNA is TGTGCCAGCAGTTTGTTCGTTTCGGGTAATTCACCCCTCCACTTT.

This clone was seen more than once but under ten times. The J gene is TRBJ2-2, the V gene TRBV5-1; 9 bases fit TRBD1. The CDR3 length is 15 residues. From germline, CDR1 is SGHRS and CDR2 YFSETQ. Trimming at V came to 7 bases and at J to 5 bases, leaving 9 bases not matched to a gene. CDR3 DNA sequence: TGCGCCAGCCAAAAGAGGACAGGGGATACCGGGGAGCTGTTTTTT. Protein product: CASQKRTGDTGELFF.

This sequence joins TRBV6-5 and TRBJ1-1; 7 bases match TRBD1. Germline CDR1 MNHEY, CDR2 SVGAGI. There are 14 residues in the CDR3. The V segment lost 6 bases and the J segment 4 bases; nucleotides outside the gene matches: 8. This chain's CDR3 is CASREQGPGTEAFF. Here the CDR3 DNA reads TGTGCCAGCAGGGAACAGGGGCCGGGCACTGAAGCTTTCTTT.

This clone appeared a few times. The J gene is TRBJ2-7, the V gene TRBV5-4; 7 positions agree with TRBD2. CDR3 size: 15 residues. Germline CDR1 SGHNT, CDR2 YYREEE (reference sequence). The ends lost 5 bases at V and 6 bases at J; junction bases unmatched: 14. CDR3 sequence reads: CASRFGGEATGEQYF. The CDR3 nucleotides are TGTGCCAGCAGATTTGGGGGGGAAGCTACGGGCGAGCAGTACTTC. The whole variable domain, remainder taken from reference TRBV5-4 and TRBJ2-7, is ETGVTQSPTHLIKTRGQQVTLRCSSQSGHNTVSWYQQALGQGPQFIFQYYREEENGRGNFPPRFSGLQFPNYSSELNVNALELDDSALYLCASRFGGEATGEQYFGPGTRLTVT.

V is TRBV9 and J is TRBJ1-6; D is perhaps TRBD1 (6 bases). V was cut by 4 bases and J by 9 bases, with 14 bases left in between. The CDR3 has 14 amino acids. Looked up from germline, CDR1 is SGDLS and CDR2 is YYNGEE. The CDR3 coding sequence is TGTGCCAGCAGCAGGGGGGGGATGGGTTCACCCCTCCACTTT. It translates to CASSRGGMGSPLHF. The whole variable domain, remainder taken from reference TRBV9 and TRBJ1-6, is DSGVTQTPKHLITATGQRVTLRCSPRSGDLSVYWYQQSLDQGLQFLIQYYNGEERAKGNILERFSAQQFPDLHSELNLSSLELGDSALYFCASSRGGMGSPLHFGNGTRLTVT.

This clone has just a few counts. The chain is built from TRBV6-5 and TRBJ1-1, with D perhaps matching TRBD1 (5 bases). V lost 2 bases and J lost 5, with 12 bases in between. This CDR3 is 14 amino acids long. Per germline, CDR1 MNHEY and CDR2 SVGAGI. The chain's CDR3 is CASSYEDGGTEAFF. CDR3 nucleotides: TGTGCCAGCAGTTACGAGGACGGGGGAACTGAAGCTTTCTTT.